The 5 T cell receptor beta chains given below trace back to one sample, sequenced in a study of blood T cells in healthy people across ages. Combining a sample-barcoded 5' primer with a J-beta primer mix, a second PCR ran for roughly 7 to 11 cycles. In TCRdb, the 5' RACE reads were re-called with MiXCR into one record per CDR3 protein. Found here are over 600,000 distinct CDR3 sequences, about half of them singletons; the top ten hold around 18%. The sequencing sample was made of blood. The receptor source for this set is a man older than 75 in good health.

The chain links TRBV24-1 to TRBJ2-5; 9 bases fit TRBD1. The CDR3 is 15 residues long. The trim removed 4 bases at V and 5 bases at J, leaving 7 bases unmatched. Germline CDR1 reads KGHDR; CDR2 reads SFDVKD. The chain's CDR3 is CATSDRGQGGETQYF. The CDR3 DNA follows: TGTGCCACCAGTGACAGGGGACAGGGCGGGGAGACCCAGTACTTC.

This clonotype was picked up a small number of times. The chain combines TRBV5-1 with TRBJ2-1; no reliable D call. In germline, CDR1 is SGHRS, CDR2 YFSETQ. V gave up 0 bases and J gave up 3 bases, with 13 bases separating them. This CDR3 is 16 amino acids long. The CDR3 DNA is TGCGCCAGCAGCTTGGCCACGAGATCCCTCTACAATGAGCAGTTCTTC. Translating gives CASSLATRSLYNEQFF.

This clonotype was recorded only once. A read error may explain this, as a much larger clone is one base away. The CDR3 DNA sequence: TGTGCCATCAGGAAGGGACAGGACAACGAGCAGTACTTC. It translates to CAIRKGQDNEQYF. The rearrangement uses TRBV10-3 and TRBJ2-7; 8 bases are a match to TRBD1. This CDR3 has 13 amino acids. The junction had 6 bases not matched to a gene; V was cut back by 6 bases and J by 5 bases. CDR1 ENHRY and CDR2 SYGVKD come from the germline V gene.

This chain links TRBV7-2 with TRBJ2-7; TRBD1 is a possible D gene (6 bases). The DNA end is a closer match to TRBJ2-5, so the J assignment may be wrong. CDR3 size: 15 residues. Germline values: CDR1 SGHTA, CDR2 FQGNSA. CDR3 nucleotides: TGTGCCAGCAGCATTTTAGGGACACCGTGGGAGACCCAGTACTTC. It encodes CASSILGTPWETQYF.

Regarding this clonotype: A clone one base away is much larger, so this may be a read error. The DNA for the CDR3 is TGCAGTGCTAGTGGGCGCCGCCTTGGCTACAATGAGCAGTTCTTC. Its translation: CSASGRRLGYNEQFF. The chain recombines TRBV20-1 with TRBJ2-1; unclear D gene. Trimming removed 3 bases from V and 3 bases from J, with 15 bases in between. The CDR3 extends over 15 amino acids. The germline V gene has CDR1 DFQATT and CDR2 SNEGSKA (reference sequence).